This T cell receptor beta chain was identified in a study of shared clonotypes between healthy human individuals. At the level of the study: Each donor's CD8 memory used one plate, CD8 naive two, each CD4 subset three.

Healthy adults negative for HIV, lacking recent acute infections or vaccinations, served as donors. Every immunoSEQ plate was one replicate of a subset's evenly spread DNA. TCRdb keeps only in-frame clones here, not all; method: immunoSEQ multiplex PCR. The sample includes 600,000 to 700,000 clones, around four fifths of them seen just once. Germline CDR1 reads SGHRS; CDR2 reads YFSETQ. CDR3 length: 12 residues. Trimming took off 0 bases at V and 6 bases at J, with 6 bases between the two ends. The receptor was isolated from a woman aged 25 to 39 in good health. The rearrangement uses TRBV5-1 and TRBJ1-1; D unresolved. Sequencing input: memory CD4+ T cells sorted from blood. Subset given: CD45RA-negative fraction. Here the CDR3 reads CASSLGRAEAFF. CDR3 DNA sequence: TGCGCCAGCAGCTTGGGGAGGGCTGAAGCTTTCTTT.